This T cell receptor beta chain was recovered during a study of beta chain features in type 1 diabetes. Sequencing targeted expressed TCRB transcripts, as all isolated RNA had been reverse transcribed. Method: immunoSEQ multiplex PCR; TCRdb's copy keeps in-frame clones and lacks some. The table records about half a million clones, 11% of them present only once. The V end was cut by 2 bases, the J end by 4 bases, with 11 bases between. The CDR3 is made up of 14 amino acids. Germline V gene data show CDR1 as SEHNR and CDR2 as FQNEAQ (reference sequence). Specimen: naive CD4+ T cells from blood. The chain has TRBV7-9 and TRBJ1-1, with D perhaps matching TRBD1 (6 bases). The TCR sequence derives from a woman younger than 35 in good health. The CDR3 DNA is TGTGCCAGCAGCTTATCAGGGGCGGGCACTGAAGCTTTCTTT. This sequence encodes CASSLSGAGTEAFF. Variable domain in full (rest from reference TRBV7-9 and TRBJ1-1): DTGVSQNPRHKITKRGQNVTFRCDPISEHNRLYWYRQTLGQGPEFLTYFQNEAQLEKSRLLSDRFSAERPKGSFSTLEIQRTEQGDSAMYLCASSLSGAGTEAFFGQGTRLTVV.